The text below deals with one TCR beta chain. J was trimmed by 4 bases and V by 4 bases; bases with no gene match: 4. This CDR3 is built from 14 residues. The germline V gene encodes CDR1 SGHDT and CDR2 YYEEEE. This record belongs to a study of blood T cell repertoires in COVID-19. The assay was immunoSEQ multiplex PCR, and TCRdb's table has in-frame clones only and misses some. The sample lists tens of thousands of clones; roughly 80% were seen once. The sample taken for sequencing was peripheral blood. The rearrangement links TRBV5-6 to TRBJ2-2, with TRBD2 identical over 7 bases. This receptor was obtained from a woman aged 55-70 years with acute or convalescent COVID-19. CDR3 bases: TGTGCCAGCAGCGCTGCTAGCGGCACCGGGGAGCTGTTTTTT. The encoded protein is CASSAASGTGELFF.